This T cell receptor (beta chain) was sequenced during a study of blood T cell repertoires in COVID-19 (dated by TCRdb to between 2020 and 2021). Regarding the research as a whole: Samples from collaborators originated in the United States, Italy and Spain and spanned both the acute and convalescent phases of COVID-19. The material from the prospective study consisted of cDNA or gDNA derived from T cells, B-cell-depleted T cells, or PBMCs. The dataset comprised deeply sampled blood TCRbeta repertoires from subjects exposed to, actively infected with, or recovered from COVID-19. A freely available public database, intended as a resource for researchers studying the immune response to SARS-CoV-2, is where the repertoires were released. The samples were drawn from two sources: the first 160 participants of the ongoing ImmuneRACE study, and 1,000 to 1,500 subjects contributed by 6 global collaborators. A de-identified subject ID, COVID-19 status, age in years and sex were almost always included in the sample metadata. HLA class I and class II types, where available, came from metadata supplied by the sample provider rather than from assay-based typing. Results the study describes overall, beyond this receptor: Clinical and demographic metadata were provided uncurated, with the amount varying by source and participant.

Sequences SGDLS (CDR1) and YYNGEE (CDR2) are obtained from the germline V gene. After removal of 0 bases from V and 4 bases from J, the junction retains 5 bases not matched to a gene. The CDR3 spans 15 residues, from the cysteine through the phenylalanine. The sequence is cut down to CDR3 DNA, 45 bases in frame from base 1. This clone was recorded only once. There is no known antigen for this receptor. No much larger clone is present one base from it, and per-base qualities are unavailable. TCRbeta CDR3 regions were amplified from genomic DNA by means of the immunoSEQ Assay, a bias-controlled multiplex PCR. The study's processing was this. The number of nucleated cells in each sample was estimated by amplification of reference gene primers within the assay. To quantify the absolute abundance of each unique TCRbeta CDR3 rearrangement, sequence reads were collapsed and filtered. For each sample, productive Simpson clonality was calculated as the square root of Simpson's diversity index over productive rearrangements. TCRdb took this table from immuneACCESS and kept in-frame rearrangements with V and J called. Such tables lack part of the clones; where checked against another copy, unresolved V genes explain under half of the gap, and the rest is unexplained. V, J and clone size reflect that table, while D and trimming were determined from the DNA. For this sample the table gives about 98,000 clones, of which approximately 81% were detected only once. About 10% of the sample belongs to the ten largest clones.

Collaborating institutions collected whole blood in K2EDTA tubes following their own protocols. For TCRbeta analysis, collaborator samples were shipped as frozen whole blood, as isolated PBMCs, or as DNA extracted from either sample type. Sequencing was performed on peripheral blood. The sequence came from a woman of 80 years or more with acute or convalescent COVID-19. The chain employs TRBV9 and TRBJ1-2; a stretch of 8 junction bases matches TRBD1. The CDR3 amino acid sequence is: CASSVADRGVYGYTF. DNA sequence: TGTGCCAGCAGCGTAGCCGACAGGGGCGTCTATGGCTACACCTTC.